The T cell receptor (beta chain) under discussion was sequenced for a study of T cell responses to AZD1222 COVID-19 vaccine. The data were produced by immunoSEQ multiplex PCR, yet TCRdb's version contains in-frame clones alone and is incomplete. The sample consists of some 150,000 clones, more than 75% of them appearing once. This clonotype originated in an adult in good health. The input for sequencing was peripheral blood, taken on day 0 of MenACWY control vaccination.

As DNA, the CDR3 is TGTGCCAGCAGCTGGACTAAAGAGACCCAGTACTTC. This gives the protein CASSWTKETQYF. This chain links TRBV5-5 with TRBJ2-5; TRBD2 is a possible D gene (6 bases). The CDR3 runs 12 residues. The germline V gene encodes CDR1 SGHKS and CDR2 YYEKEE (reference sequence). Trimming took 3 bases from V and 3 from J, leaving 6 bases between them. The full variable domain, rest sourced from reference TRBV5-5 and TRBJ2-5, is DAGVTQSPTHLIKTRGQQVTLRCSPISGHKSVSWYQQVLGQGPQFIFQYYEKEERGRGNFPDRFSARQFPNYSSELNVNALLLGDSALYLCASSWTKETQYFGPGTRLLVL.